The 14 T cell receptor beta chains below come from one sample, sequenced in a study of radiation and T cells in renal cell carcinoma. The data were produced by immunoSEQ multiplex PCR, yet TCRdb's version contains in-frame clones alone and is incomplete. Counted here are roughly 80,000 clones, 86% occurring once; the ten biggest clones make up 22%. The time point denotes: blood 2 weeks post-SBRT. The treatment here: 15 Gy SBRT to primary tumor, nephrectomy 4 weeks later. The material was blood, obtained from a patient whose treatment included radiotherapy and nephrectomy. Every receptor here comes from a woman between 45 and 60 years old with renal cell carcinoma.

This clone turned up a few times. The rearrangement links TRBV18 to TRBJ2-5; 8 positions agree with TRBD1. Per the germline V gene, CDR1 is KGHSH and CDR2 is LQKENI. The V segment lost 3 bases and the J segment 1 base; nucleotides outside the gene matches: 7. CDR3 size: 16 residues. CDR3 loop: CASSPLDRVLQETQYF. DNA of the CDR3: TGTGCCAGCTCACCGCTGGACAGGGTCCTCCAAGAGACCCAGTACTTC. Using reference TRBV18 and TRBJ2-5 for the parts outside the CDR3, the full variable domain is NAGVMQNPRHLVRRRGQEARLRCSPMKGHSHVYWYRQLPEEGLKFMVYLQKENIIDESGMPKERFSAEFPKEGPSILRIQQVVRGDSAAYFCASSPLDRVLQETQYFGPGTRLLVL.

This chain links TRBV5-1 with TRBJ2-3, with TRBD1 identical over 8 bases. CDR3 length: 16 residues. CDR1 is SGHRS, CDR2 YFSETQ, per germline. Trimming took 0 bases from V and 4 from J; bases not matched to a gene: 7. The CDR3: CASSLGQGAHPDTQYF. As DNA, the CDR3 is TGCGCCAGCAGCTTGGGGCAGGGGGCCCACCCAGATACGCAGTATTTT.

This clone came up a few times. The V and J genes are TRBV2 and TRBJ1-5, with D uncertain. Trimming took 4 bases from V and 3 from J, leaving 13 bases between them. The CDR3 is 15 amino acids. Germline-derived CDR1 and CDR2 are SNHLY and FYNNEI. Here the CDR3 DNA reads TGTGCCAGCAGTGTCTGGGAGACTTTCAATCAGCCCCAGCATTTT. It yields the protein CASSVWETFNQPQHF.

This clone was counted only a few times. The chain couples TRBV7-6 to TRBJ1-1; D gene unclear. The CDR3 spans 14 residues. CDR1 SGHVS and CDR2 FNYEAQ come from the germline V gene. V was trimmed by 1 base and J by 2 bases, leaving 8 bases between them. CDR3 nucleotide sequence: TGTGCCAGCAGCTTAGACAGATTAAACACTGAAGCTTTCTTT. It yields the protein CASSLDRLNTEAFF. The full variable domain, with the rest looked up from reference TRBV7-6 and TRBJ1-1, is GAGVSQSPRYKVTKRGQDVALRCDPISGHVSLYWYRQALGQGPEFLTYFNYEAQQDKSGLPNDRFSAERPEGSISTLTIQRTEQRDSAMYRCASSLDRLNTEAFFGQGTRLTVV.

The chain combines TRBV19 with TRBJ2-2, with 8 nucleotides matching TRBD2. This CDR3 comprises 15 residues. Germline V gene data show CDR1 as LNHDA and CDR2 as SQIVND (reference sequence). The V segment lost 7 bases and the J segment 0 bases; nucleotides outside the gene matches: 4. CDR3 in amino acids: CASIQRGTNTGELFF. Written as DNA, the CDR3 is TGTGCCAGTATCCAGCGGGGGACGAACACCGGGGAGCTGTTTTTT.

The chain employs TRBV5-5 and TRBJ2-3, with D perhaps TRBD1 or TRBD2 (5 bases each). Germline CDR1 and CDR2: SGHKS and YYEKEE (reference sequence). Trimming stripped 2 bases from V and 2 bases from J, with 9 bases between. The CDR3 totals 14 residues. The CDR3 DNA sequence: TGTGCCAGCAGCTTACCGGGACCCACAGATACGCAGTATTTT. This translates into CASSLPGPTDTQYF.

The genes are TRBV28 and TRBJ1-5, with 7 bases that match TRBD1. The ends lost 4 bases at V and 10 bases at J; junction bases unmatched: 13. This CDR3 comprises 15 residues. CDR1 MDHEN and CDR2 SYDVKM come from the germline V gene. CDR3 nucleotides: TGTGCCAGCAGTTCTGGGGCAGGGGGGACTAAACCCCAGCATTTT. Residues: CASSSGAGGTKPQHF.

J is TRBJ1-6 and V is TRBV6-1, with TRBD1 identical over 7 bases. CDR3 length: 13 residues. Germline values: CDR1 MNHNS, CDR2 SASEGT. Unmatched junction bases numbered 4, after V lost 6 bases and J lost 8 bases. Here the CDR3 reads CASRVDRDSPLHF. The DNA for the CDR3 is TGTGCCAGCAGGGTTGACAGGGATTCACCCCTCCACTTT.

The chain is built from TRBV4-3 and TRBJ2-1; 8 positions agree with TRBD1. V lost 4 bases, J lost 8 bases, and 4 bases stayed unmatched. Germline CDR1 is LGHNA and CDR2 is YSLEER. The length of the CDR3 is 13 residues. The CDR3: CASSRQGAYEQFF. The CDR3 bases are TGCGCCAGCAGCCGGCAGGGGGCGTATGAGCAGTTCTTC.

The V and J genes are TRBV29-1 and TRBJ2-3, with TRBD2 as a possible D gene (5 bases). The germline V gene has CDR1 SQVTM and CDR2 ANQGSEA. The CDR3 is 15 residues long. Trimming stripped 3 bases from V and 0 bases from J, with 13 bases between. The CDR3 DNA reads as TGCAGCGTTGAGTCGGGAACCACTAGCACAGATACGCAGTATTTT. Protein: CSVESGTTSTDTQYF.

The chain employs TRBV7-2 and TRBJ2-7; TRBD2 is a possible D gene (5 bases). V was pared by 1 base and J by 8 bases, with 9 bases between. This CDR3 is 12 amino acids long. CDR1 is SGHTA and CDR2 is FQGNSA in the germline V gene. The CDR3 DNA reads TGTGCCAGCAGCTTAGACGAGGGCCAGCAGTACTTC. Protein: CASSLDEGQQYF.

The chain links TRBV6-1 to TRBJ2-5; 9 nucleotides align to TRBD2. Germline values: CDR1 MNHNS, CDR2 SASEGT. The CDR3 runs to 15 residues. V lost 2 bases and J lost 4; bases outside the gene matches: 5. CDR3 nucleotides: TGTGCCAGCAGTGAACTAGCGGGGTGGGGAGAGACCCAGTACTTC. It yields the protein CASSELAGWGETQYF.

The V call is TRBV27, the J call TRBJ1-5; D is perhaps TRBD1 (5 bases). The CDR3 loop spans 14 amino acids. Per germline, CDR1 MNHEY and CDR2 SMNVEV (reference sequence). The V and J ends lost 8 bases and 0 bases respectively, with 11 bases between them. The chain's CDR3 is CASSGLPSNQPQHF. Written as DNA, the CDR3 is TGTGCCAGCTCGGGACTCCCTAGCAATCAGCCCCAGCATTTT.

V is TRBV28 and J is TRBJ1-2; maybe TRBD1 (6 bases). Trimming shortened V by 6 bases and J by 1 base, and 15 bases separated the two germline ends. Germline V gene lookup returns CDR1 MDHEN and CDR2 SYDVKM. The length of the CDR3 is 15 residues. CDR3 coding DNA: TGTGCCAGCAGGGATGGACAGCCTTTTAACTATGGCTACACCTTC. Protein sequence: CASRDGQPFNYGYTF.